This TCR beta chain came from a study of response to subunit inactivated influenza vaccine. TCRdb re-called the RT-PCR reads with MiXCR, one entry per CDR3 protein. The sample carries 800,000 or so distinct CDR3 sequences, about 20% recorded once. The CDR3 totals 13 residues. The germline V gene encodes CDR1 LGHDT and CDR2 YNNKEL (reference sequence). Trimming pared 4 bases from V and 7 bases from J, leaving 14 bases between. The chain recombines TRBV3-1 with TRBJ2-7, with D perhaps assigned TRBD1 or TRBD2 (5 bases each). The receptor was derived from a man aged 50 or older who received an inactivated influenza vaccine. Sequenced here: PBMCs from blood, sampled 5 days after vaccination. The CDR3 sequence is CASSPGPRGEQYF. For the CDR3, the DNA is TGTGCCAGCAGCCCGGGACCTCGGGGAGAGCAGTACTTC.